A selection of T cell receptor beta chains follows, all from one sample in a study of T cell changes during pregnancy in multiple sclerosis. The data were produced by immunoSEQ multiplex PCR, yet TCRdb's version contains in-frame clones alone and is incomplete. The sample lists 100,000 or so clones; 92% were seen once. This material consisted of peripheral blood, taken after pregnancy. These receptor sequences come from a female donor with multiple sclerosis, enrolled in a pregnancy study. CDR3s leave out the opening cysteine and the closing phenylalanine or tryptophan.

J	V	CDR3
TRBJ2-1	TRBV5-4	ASSKDRESYNEQF
TRBJ2-2	TRBV6-5	ASRSVNTGELF
TRBJ2-1	TRBV5-1	ASSFRPGGMNEQF
TRBJ1-1	TRBV13	ASSPDADRIQNTEAF
TRBJ1-6	TRBV5-5	ASSLVGTGFSPLH
TRBJ1-2	TRBV9	ASSVDTGGYGYT
TRBJ2-5	TRBV18	ASSPRREQETQY
TRBJ2-7	TRBV19	ASSIRGKSGSYEQY
TRBJ1-4	TRBV5-8	ASSLGVNEKLF
TRBJ2-3	TRBV5-4	ASSFGQGWTDTQY
TRBJ1-6	TRBV18	ASSLQGALTNSPLH
TRBJ2-7	TRBV7-6	ASSFQGASDEQY
TRBJ1-1	TRBV9	ASSPKTGTTNTEAF
TRBJ1-5	TRBV5-5	ASRGDGYQPQH
TRBJ2-7	TRBV27	ASSLSAGFREQY
TRBJ1-3	TRBV7-2	ASSPGTFSGNTIY
TRBJ1-4	TRBV7-9	ASSVRDKANNEKLF